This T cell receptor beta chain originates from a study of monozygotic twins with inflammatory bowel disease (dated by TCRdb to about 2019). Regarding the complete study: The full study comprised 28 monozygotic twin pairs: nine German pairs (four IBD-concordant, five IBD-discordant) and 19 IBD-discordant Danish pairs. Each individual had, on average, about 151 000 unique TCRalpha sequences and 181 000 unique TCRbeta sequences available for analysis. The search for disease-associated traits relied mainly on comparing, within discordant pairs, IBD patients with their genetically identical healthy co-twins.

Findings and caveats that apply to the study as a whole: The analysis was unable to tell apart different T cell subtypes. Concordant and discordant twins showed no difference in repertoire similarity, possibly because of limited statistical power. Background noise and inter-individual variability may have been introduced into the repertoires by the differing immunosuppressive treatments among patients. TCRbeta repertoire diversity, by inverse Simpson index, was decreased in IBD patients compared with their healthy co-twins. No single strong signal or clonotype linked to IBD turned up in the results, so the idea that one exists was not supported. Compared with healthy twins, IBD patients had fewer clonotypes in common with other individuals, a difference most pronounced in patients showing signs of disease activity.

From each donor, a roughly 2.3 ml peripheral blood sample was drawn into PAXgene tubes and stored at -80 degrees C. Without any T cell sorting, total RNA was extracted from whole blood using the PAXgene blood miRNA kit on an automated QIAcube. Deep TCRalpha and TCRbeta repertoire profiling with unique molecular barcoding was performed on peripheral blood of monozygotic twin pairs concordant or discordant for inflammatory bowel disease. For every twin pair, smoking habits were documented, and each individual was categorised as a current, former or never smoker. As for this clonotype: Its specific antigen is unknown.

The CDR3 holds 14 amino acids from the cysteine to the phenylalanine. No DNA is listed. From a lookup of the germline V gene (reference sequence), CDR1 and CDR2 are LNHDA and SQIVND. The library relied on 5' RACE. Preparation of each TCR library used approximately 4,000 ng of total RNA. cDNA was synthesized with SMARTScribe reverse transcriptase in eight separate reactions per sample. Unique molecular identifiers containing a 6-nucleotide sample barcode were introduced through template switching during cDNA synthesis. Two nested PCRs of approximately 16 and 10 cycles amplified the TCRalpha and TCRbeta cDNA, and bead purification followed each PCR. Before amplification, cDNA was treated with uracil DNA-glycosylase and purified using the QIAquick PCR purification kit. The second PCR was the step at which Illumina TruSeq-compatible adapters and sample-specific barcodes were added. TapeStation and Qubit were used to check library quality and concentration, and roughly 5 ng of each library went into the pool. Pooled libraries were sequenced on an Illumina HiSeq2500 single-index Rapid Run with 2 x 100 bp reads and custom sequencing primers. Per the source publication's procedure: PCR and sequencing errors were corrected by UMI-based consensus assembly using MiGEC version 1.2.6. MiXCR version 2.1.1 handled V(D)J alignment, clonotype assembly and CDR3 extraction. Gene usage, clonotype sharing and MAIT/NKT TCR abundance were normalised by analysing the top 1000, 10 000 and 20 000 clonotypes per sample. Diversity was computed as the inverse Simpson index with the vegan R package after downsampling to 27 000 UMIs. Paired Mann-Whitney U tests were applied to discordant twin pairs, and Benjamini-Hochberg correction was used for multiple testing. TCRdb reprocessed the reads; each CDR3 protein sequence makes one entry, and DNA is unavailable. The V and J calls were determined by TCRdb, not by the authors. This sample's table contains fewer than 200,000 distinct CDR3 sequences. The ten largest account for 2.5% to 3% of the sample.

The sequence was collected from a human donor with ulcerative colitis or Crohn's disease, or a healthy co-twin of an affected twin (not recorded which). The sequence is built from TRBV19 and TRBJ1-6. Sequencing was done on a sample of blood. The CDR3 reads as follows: CASSIRFEDSPLHF.